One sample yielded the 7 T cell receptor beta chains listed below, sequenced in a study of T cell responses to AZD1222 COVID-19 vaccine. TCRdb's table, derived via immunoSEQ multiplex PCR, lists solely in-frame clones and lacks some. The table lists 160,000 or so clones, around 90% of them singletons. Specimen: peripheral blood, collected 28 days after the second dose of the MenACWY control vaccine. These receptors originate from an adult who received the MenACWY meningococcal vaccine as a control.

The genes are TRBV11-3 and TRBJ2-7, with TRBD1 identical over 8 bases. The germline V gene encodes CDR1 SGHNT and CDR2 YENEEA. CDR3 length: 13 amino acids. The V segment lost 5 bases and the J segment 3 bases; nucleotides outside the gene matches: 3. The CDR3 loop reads CASSAGTGYEQYF. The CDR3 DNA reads TGTGCCAGCAGCGCCGGGACAGGCTACGAGCAGTACTTC.

For the CDR3, the DNA is TGTGCCAGCAGTGAGGGGAGGGGCGCCGAGACCCAGTACTTC. It yields the protein CASSEGRGAETQYF. This chain uses TRBV2 with TRBJ2-5; 7 bases are a match to TRBD2. With V trimmed by 3 bases and J by 5 bases, 6 bases remained unmatched. Per the germline V gene, CDR1 is SNHLY and CDR2 is FYNNEI. The CDR3 is made up of 14 amino acids. Full variable domain (missing parts from reference TRBV2 and TRBJ2-5): EPEVTQTPSHQVTQMGQEVILRCVPISNHLYFYWYRQILGQKVEFLVSFYNNEISEKSEIFDDQFSVERPDGSNFTLKIRSTKLEDSAMYFCASSEGRGAETQYFGPGTRLLVL.

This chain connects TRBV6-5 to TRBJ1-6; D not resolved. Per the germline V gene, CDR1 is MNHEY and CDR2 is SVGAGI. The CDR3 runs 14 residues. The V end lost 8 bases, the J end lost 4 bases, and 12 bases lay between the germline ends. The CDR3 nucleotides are TGTGCCAGCGGGGTCAAGCTGTATAATTCACCCCTCCACTTT. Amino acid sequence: CASGVKLYNSPLHF.

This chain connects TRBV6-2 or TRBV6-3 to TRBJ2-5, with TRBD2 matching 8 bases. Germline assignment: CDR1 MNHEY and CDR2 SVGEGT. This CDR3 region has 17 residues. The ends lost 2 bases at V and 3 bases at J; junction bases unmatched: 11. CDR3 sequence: CASSYNAESRGEETQYF. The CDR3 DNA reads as TGTGCCAGCAGTTACAACGCTGAATCGCGGGGGGAAGAGACCCAGTACTTC.

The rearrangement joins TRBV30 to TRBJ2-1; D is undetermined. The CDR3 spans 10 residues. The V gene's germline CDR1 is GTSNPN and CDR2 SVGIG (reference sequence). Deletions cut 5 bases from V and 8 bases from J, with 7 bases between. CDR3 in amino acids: CAWGVHEQFF. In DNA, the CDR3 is TGTGCCTGGGGAGTCCATGAGCAGTTCTTC.

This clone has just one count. CDR3 coding DNA: TGTGCCAGTAGTATTCGCGGGGAAAATTCACCCCTCCACTTT. Encoded protein: CASSIRGENSPLHF. This sequence joins TRBV19 and TRBJ1-6; D is undetermined. The V end was cut by 3 bases, the J end by 7 bases, with 10 bases between. The length of the CDR3 is 14 residues. Germline CDR1 LNHDA, CDR2 SQIVND (reference sequence).

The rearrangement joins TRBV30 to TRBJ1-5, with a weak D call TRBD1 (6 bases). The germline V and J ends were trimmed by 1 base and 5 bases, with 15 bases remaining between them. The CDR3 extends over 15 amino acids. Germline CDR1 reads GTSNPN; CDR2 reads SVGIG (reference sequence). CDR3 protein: CAWSALGQFDQPQHF. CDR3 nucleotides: TGTGCCTGGAGTGCGCTCGGACAGTTCGATCAGCCCCAGCATTTT.